The TCR beta chain described here comes from a study of T cell repertoires in cytomegalovirus infection. Study-wide findings and caveats: The ex vivo response was dominated by HLA-C-restricted CMV-specific TCR beta clonotypes.

This clonotype was observed at least ten times. Its antigen is still unknown. The germline V gene encodes CDR1 SGHTA and CDR2 FQGNSA. The V end was cut by 7 bases, the J end by 3 bases, with 15 bases between. This CDR3 has 14 amino acids. Via MiXCR, TCRdb re-called the reads, giving one row per CDR3 protein. Found here are 250,000 or so distinct CDR3 sequences, around 12% of them singletons; the top ten hold about 1.5%. This chain uses TRBV7-2 with TRBJ2-5; D might be TRBD1 or TRBD2, each matching 5 bases. The source of this sequence is a human donor in good health (CMV status not recorded). Some clones in this sample may be carry-over from other donors' samples. The sample taken for sequencing was PBMCs. The CDR3 region is CASNLGTAKETQYF. The CDR3 DNA is TGTGCCAGCAACCTGGGGACGGCAAAAGAGACCCAGTACTTC. The variable domain in full, completed from reference TRBV7-2 and TRBJ2-5, reads GAGVSQSPSNKVTEKGKDVELRCDPISGHTALYWYRQSLGQGLEFLIYFQGNSAPDKSGLPSDRFSAERTGGSVSTLTIQRTQQEDSAVYLCASNLGTAKETQYFGPGTRLLVL.